This entry features one T cell receptor beta chain sequence. Antigen: not known. 60 Vbeta and 13 Jbeta primers were used in PCR. Sequencing used immunoSEQ multiplex PCR; TCRdb keeps in-frame clones, though not all of them. The repertoire consists of roughly 140,000 clones, with roughly 78% occurring once and the leading ten covering 2.5% to 3%. The sample comes from a study of cytomegalovirus exposure and HLA in healthy donors. General study results and limits: Fewer N-insertions than the roughly 670-donor mean were reportedly shown by an Asian-associated ancestry cluster in a later analysis. Later on, an analysis showed TCR association rates differing by HLA locus, with DRB1 the most and HLA-C the fewest.

CDR3 length: 11 residues. Trimming took 3 bases from V and 5 from J, leaving 4 bases between them. Germline V gene data show CDR1 as GTSNPN and CDR2 as SVGIG (reference sequence). Specimen: PBMCs. The J gene is TRBJ1-4, the V gene TRBV30, with D uncertain. The sequence derives from a female donor in good health and CMV-seronegative. CDR3 loop: CAWSRNEKLFF. As DNA, the CDR3 is TGTGCCTGGAGCAGGAATGAAAAACTGTTTTTT.